This T cell receptor beta chain was obtained from a study of T cells of healthy individuals. The germline V gene encodes CDR1 SEHNR and CDR2 FQNEAQ (reference sequence). Deletions cut 9 bases from V and 1 base from J, with 16 bases between. The CDR3 consists of 15 residues. MiXCR was run by TCRdb on the 5' RACE reads, yielding one entry per CDR3 protein. The sample consists of about 96,000 distinct CDR3 sequences, 15% to 20% of them appearing once. The V and J genes are TRBV7-9 and TRBJ1-5; a weak D match, TRBD1 (6 bases). This sequence originates from a human donor in good health. The CDR3 sequence is CASATGTLSNQPQHF. The CDR3 DNA follows: TGTGCCAGTGCGACCGGGACACTAAGCAATCAGCCCCAGCATTTT.